The 5 T cell receptor beta chains given below trace back to one sample, sequenced in a study of PD-L1 blockade in urothelial cancer. The time point here: peripheral blood 6 weeks after treatment start. TCRdb's copy holds only in-frame clones and misses some; the assay was immunoSEQ multiplex PCR. Here the sample spans approximately 93,000 clones, less than 90% being singletons. The material sequenced was PBMCs, taken around atezolizumab (anti-PD-L1) treatment. Every receptor here comes from a man between 65 and 80 years old with urothelial cancer.

The chain has TRBV11-3 and TRBJ2-3; TRBD1 aligns across 9 bases. The CDR3 is 16 amino acids. Germline trimming cut 5 bases from V and 4 bases from J; bases unmatched to any gene: 10. CDR1 is SGHNT and CDR2 is YENEEA in the germline V gene. The CDR3, as DNA: TGTGCCAGCAGCACCCGGACAGGGGTAAATTCAGATACGCAGTATTTT. This gives the protein CASSTRTGVNSDTQYF.

This rearrangement joins TRBV6-5 to TRBJ1-2, with D possibly being TRBD1 (6 bases). The CDR3 spans 16 residues. Germline loops: CDR1 MNHEY, CDR2 SVGAGI. Trimming took off 0 bases at V and 4 bases at J, with 15 bases between the two ends. The CDR3 region is CASSYSGGAEGYGYTF. The CDR3 DNA follows: TGTGCCAGCAGTTACTCGGGGGGGGCGGAAGGCTATGGCTACACCTTC.

The V and J genes are TRBV5-1 and TRBJ1-4; D gene uncertain. This CDR3 contains 15 residues. Trimming cost V 0 bases and J 0 bases, with 6 bases left between them. Germline CDR1 is SGHRS and CDR2 is YFSETQ. In DNA form, the CDR3 reads TGCGCCAGCAGCTTGGACGGGGCAACTAATGAAAAACTGTTTTTT. Its translation: CASSLDGATNEKLFF.

The V and J genes are TRBV11-3 and TRBJ2-7, with 10 bases aligning to TRBD2. From germline, CDR1 is SGHNT and CDR2 YENEEA. The CDR3 runs 15 residues. The V and J ends lost 5 bases and 0 bases, in that order; junction bases with no gene match: 4. The CDR3 nucleotides read TGTGCCAGCAGCCCTAGCGGGAGTTTCTCCTACGAGCAGTACTTC. Translation gives CASSPSGSFSYEQYF.

The V call is TRBV19, the J call TRBJ2-2; 8 bases match TRBD1. CDR1 is LNHDA and CDR2 is SQIVND in the germline V gene (reference sequence). CDR3 length: 14 amino acids. Unmatched junction bases numbered 3, after V lost 3 bases and J lost 6 bases. The CDR3 loop reads CASSITGGSGELFF. CDR3 in DNA: TGTGCCAGTAGTATTACAGGGGGGTCCGGGGAGCTGTTTTTT.